The 16 T cell receptor beta chains below all came from one sample that was sequenced in a study of CD8+ T cells in alopecia areata. Sorting relied on CD4, CD8alpha, NKG2D, NKG2ACE and other markers applied to pooled cutaneous lymph node cells. Isolated RNA was reverse transcribed into cDNA used as the sequencing template. Only in-frame clones appear in the TCRdb table, and some are missing; sequencing was by immunoSEQ multiplex PCR. The sample presents more than 250,000 clones, none singletons. Sequences were obtained from CD4+ T cells sorted from a lymph node. These receptors were collected from a C3H/HeJ mouse with alopecia areata. For this mouse line, the MHC haplotype is H2-k.

Concerning this clone: Gene and germline names: mouse. Read sequence stops 4 residues before the CDR3 end, and the germline J gene provides the missing end. The rearrangement joins TRBV17 to TRBJ2-1, with 9 bases aligning to TRBD2. Germline-derived CDR1 and CDR2 are MNHDT and YYDKIL. Trimming at V came to 3 bases and at J to 5 bases, leaving 5 bases not matched to a gene. The CDR3 runs 15 residues. This CDR3 is CASSSDLGGNAEQFF. The part of the CDR3 DNA that was read is TGTGCTAGCAGTAGTGATCTGGGGGGGAATGCT.

In the case of this clone: The listed genes are named as in mouse. The read comes to an end 4 residues before the CDR3 does, leaving the germline J gene to fill in the end. The J gene is TRBJ2-3, the V gene TRBV3, with TRBD2 identical over 14 bases. Germline-derived CDR1 and CDR2 are SNHLY and FYNGKV (reference sequence). The V gene end was trimmed by 5 bases and the J gene end by 4 bases; junction bases not matched to a gene: 8. The CDR3 has 17 residues. CDR3 in amino acids: CASSPPGLGGRPETLYF. The part of the CDR3 DNA that was read is TGTGCCAGCAGCCCGCCGGGACTGGGGGGGCGCCCAGAA.

As to this clone: Gene names refer to mouse genes. The missing CDR3 end, 4 residues past where the read stops, is filled in from the germline J gene. This chain uses TRBV14 with TRBJ1-2; TRBD1 is a possible D gene (5 bases). The CDR3 is 12 amino acids. CDR1 SGHDT and CDR2 FRDEAV come from the germline V gene. The part of the CDR3 DNA that was read is TGTGCCAGCAGTTTCGGGGGGGCC. Protein product: CASSFGGA. The entire CDR3 protein is CASSFGGADYTF.

This clone was seen a handful of times. Gene names denote mouse genes. The sequence runs out 3 residues before the end of the CDR3; the remainder is reconstructed from the germline J gene. V is TRBV31 and J is TRBJ1-6; 10 nucleotides match TRBD1. TRBJ1-6 is an ORF; its function is uncertain. The CDR3 runs 16 residues. Germline V gene lookup returns CDR1 GKSSPN and CDR2 SITVG. V dropped 0 bases and J dropped 5; count of bases not matched to a gene: 4. CDR3 region: CAWSLGGTGDNSPLYF. The covered CDR3 bases are TGTGCCTGGAGTCTTGGCGGGACAGGGGATAATTCGCCC.

This clone was counted between two and nine times. Gene names refer to mouse genes. The read comes to an end 4 residues before the CDR3 does, leaving the germline J gene to fill in the end. The gene calls are TRBV5 and TRBJ2-2; TRBD2 aligns across 7 bases. Germline V gene sequence: CDR1 LGHNA, CDR2 YNLKQL (reference sequence). The V and J ends lost 0 bases and 0 bases, in that order; junction bases with no gene match: 4. This CDR3 is 17 amino acids long. The CDR3 loop reads CASSQDSWGSNTGQLYF. The sequenced part of the CDR3 DNA is TGTGCCAGCAGCCAAGATAGCTGGGGGTCAAACACCGGG.

As to this clone: The gene symbols are mouse symbols. The observed sequence ends 4 residues before the CDR3 terminus, with the missing tail filled in from the germline J gene. The sample holds other DNA sequences that translate to the same CDR3. The V call is TRBV5, the J call TRBJ2-7, with 8 bases matching TRBD2. The CDR3 runs to 15 residues. CDR1 and CDR2 (germline): LGHNA, YNLKQL (reference sequence). The J segment lost 0 bases and the V segment lost 4 bases, leaving 5 bases of the junction unmatched. The covered CDR3 bases are TGTGCCAGCAGCCCCGACTGGGGAAGCTCCTAT. Residues: CASSPDWGSSY. The entire CDR3 protein reads CASSPDWGSSYEQYF.

On this clone itself: Gene names are the mouse ones. The missing CDR3 end, 4 residues past where the read stops, is filled in from the germline J gene. The rearrangement links TRBV31 to TRBJ1-2; possibly TRBD1 for D (6 bases). Trimming removed 5 bases from V and 4 bases from J, with 14 bases in between. This CDR3 spans 13 amino acids. Germline CDR1 is GKSSPN and CDR2 is SITVG. The CDR3 DNA, read in part, is TGTGCCTGGGGAAGGGGGAGGCTCTCC. It is translated as CAWGRGRLS. The full CDR3 reads CAWGRGRLSDYTF.

A few counts support this clone. Gene names are the mouse ones. The DNA ends 4 residues before the CDR3 does, and the rest of the CDR3 is filled in from the germline J gene. The chain employs TRBV13-2 and TRBJ1-1; the D is unclear. V gave up 0 bases and J gave up 1 base, with 7 bases separating them. This CDR3 is built from 14 residues. Germline V gene lookup returns CDR1 NNHNN and CDR2 SYGAGS (reference sequence). Incomplete CDR3 DNA: TGTGCCAGCGGTGATGCCCAGATAAACACA. Translated: CASGDAQINT. The whole CDR3 region reads CASGDAQINTEVFF.

This clone turned up a few times. Gene names and germline refer to mouse. The CDR3 end is not reached by the read, which stops 4 residues before it; the germline J gene fills it in. The chain links TRBV13-1 to TRBJ2-2; 13 positions agree with TRBD2. Per the germline V gene, CDR1 is NSHNY and CDR2 is SYGAGN. V was clipped by 3 bases and J by 4 bases; unmatched bases: 6. This CDR3 comprises 17 residues. The sequenced CDR3 bases are TGTGCCAGCAGTGTCCGGGACTGGGGGGGTTCCACCGGG. The encoded protein is CASSVRDWGGSTG. The whole CDR3 sequence reads CASSVRDWGGSTGQLYF.

This clone came up a few times. The listed genes are named as in mouse. The CDR3 end lies 4 residues beyond the end of the read and is filled in from the germline J gene. At the DNA level, this CDR3 is encoded by other sequences in the same sample as well. The V and J genes are TRBV5 and TRBJ2-2, with D perhaps matching TRBD2 (7 bases). Germline V gives CDR1 LGHNA, CDR2 YNLKQL (reference sequence). The CDR3 is 16 residues long. With 1 base removed from V and 0 bases from J, the gap between germline ends came to 9 bases. CDR3 DNA (partial): TGTGCCAGCAGCCAAGCTGGGGGCACAAACACCGGG. This encodes CASSQAGGTNTG. The complete CDR3 sequence is CASSQAGGTNTGQLYF.

Concerning this clone itself: The listed genes are named as in mouse. The read is 4 residues too short to cover the CDR3 end, so that end is filled in from the germline J gene. The chain is built from TRBV5 and TRBJ2-2; 11 positions match TRBD2. This CDR3 has 17 residues. V lost 4 bases and J lost 1; bases outside the gene matches: 5. Germline loops: CDR1 LGHNA, CDR2 YNLKQL (reference sequence). The sequenced part of the CDR3 DNA is TGTGCCAGCAGCCCCTCGGGACTGGGGGTAAACACCGGG. It encodes CASSPSGLGVNTG. The full CDR3 reads CASSPSGLGVNTGQLYF.

Details on this clone: Gene names and germline match the mouse. From the germline J gene comes the end of the CDR3, since the read stops 4 residues before it. The sample holds other DNA sequences that translate to the same CDR3. The genes are TRBV19 and TRBJ2-2; 11 nucleotides agree with TRBD2. The CDR3 is 16 residues long. Germline V gives CDR1 FNHDT, CDR2 SITEND (reference sequence). V lost 4 bases and J lost 2; bases outside the gene matches: 4. CDR3 bases read: TGTGCCAGCAGTCCTCGGGACTGGGGGAACACCGGG. This gives the protein CASSPRDWGNTG. The full CDR3 protein is CASSPRDWGNTGQLYF.

Of note for this clone: The gene names given are mouse names. The missing CDR3 end, 4 residues past where the read stops, is filled in from the germline J gene. V usage is TRBV13-3 and J usage is TRBJ2-1; 7 bases are a match to TRBD2. The CDR3 covers 15 residues. Trimming at V came to 1 base and at J to 6 bases, leaving 7 bases not matched to a gene. Germline CDR1 reads NNHDY; CDR2 reads SYVADS. The CDR3 DNA, read in part, is TGTGCCAGCAGTGATAAGGGCTGGGGGACTGCT. This gives the protein CASSDKGWGTA. The CDR3 in full is CASSDKGWGTAEQFF.

Points on this clone: Each gene name is a mouse one. The read terminates 4 residues ahead of where the CDR3 ends, so the germline J gene completes it. The chain combines TRBV19 with TRBJ2-3; 12 nucleotides agree with TRBD2. The CDR3 runs to 16 residues. Germline V gives CDR1 FNHDT, CDR2 SITEND (reference sequence). V lost 5 bases, J lost 2 bases, and 6 bases stayed unmatched. This CDR3 reads CASSRLGGRDAETLYF. Incomplete CDR3 DNA: TGTGCCAGCAGCAGACTGGGGGGGCGAGATGCAGAA.

This clone was seen a few times. The genes and germline here are from mouse. The read comes to an end 3 residues before the CDR3 does, leaving the germline J gene to fill in the end. The chain has TRBV19 and TRBJ1-6, with D hard to call. TRBJ1-6 is sorted into the ORF group, with uncertain function. This CDR3 has 13 amino acids. V dropped 0 bases and J dropped 7 bases, with 5 bases sitting between them. Germline lookup yields CDR1 FNHDT and CDR2 SITEND (reference sequence). This chain's CDR3 is CASSIATNSPLYF. The sequenced part of the CDR3 DNA is TGTGCCAGCAGTATAGCTACAAATTCGCCC.

In its sample, this clone was seen a few times. Germline and genes: mouse. The read falls 3 residues short of the CDR3 end, and the missing part is taken from the germline J gene. The chain is built from TRBV13-2 and TRBJ1-6, with 7 bases lining up with TRBD1. TRBJ1-6 has ORF status, its function being uncertain. V was pared by 5 bases and J by 5 bases, with 4 bases of the junction left unmatched. This CDR3 has 14 residues. Germline CDR1 NNHNN, CDR2 SYGAGS (reference sequence). The DNA read from the CDR3 is TGTGCCAGCGGGTCGGGACAGAATAATTCGCCC. This translates into CASGSGQNNSP. The full CDR3 reads CASGSGQNNSPLYF.